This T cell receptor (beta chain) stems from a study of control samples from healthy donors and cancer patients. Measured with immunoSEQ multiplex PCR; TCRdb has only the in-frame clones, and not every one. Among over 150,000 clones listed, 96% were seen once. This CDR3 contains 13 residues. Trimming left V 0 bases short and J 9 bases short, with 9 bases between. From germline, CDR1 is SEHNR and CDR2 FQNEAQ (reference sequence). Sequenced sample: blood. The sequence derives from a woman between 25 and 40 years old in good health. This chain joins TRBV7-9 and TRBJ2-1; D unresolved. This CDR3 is CASSLASGSEQFF. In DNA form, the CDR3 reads TGTGCCAGCAGCTTAGCGTCCGGAAGTGAGCAGTTCTTC. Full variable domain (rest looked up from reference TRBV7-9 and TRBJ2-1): DTGVSQNPRHKITKRGQNVTFRCDPISEHNRLYWYRQTLGQGPEFLTYFQNEAQLEKSRLLSDRFSAERPKGSFSTLEIQRTEQGDSAMYLCASSLASGSEQFFGPGTRLTVL.